The T cell receptor beta chain described here comes from a study of blood T cells in healthy people across ages. In the study overall: Using template switching, researchers captured about one barcoded beta molecule for each two T cells. Findings of the study overall: TCR beta diversity per million T cells fell roughly linearly with age.

Deletions cut 0 bases from V and 4 bases from J, with 10 bases between. The length of the CDR3 is 14 residues. CDR1 SGDLS and CDR2 YYNGEE come from the germline V gene. The authors ran a second PCR of about 6 to 11 cycles using a sample-barcoded 5' primer and a J-beta primer mix. All samples gave at least 2.5 million CDR3-containing paired-end reads. TCRdb ran MiXCR on the 5' RACE reads and lists one entry per CDR3 protein. The repertoire holds around 800,000 distinct CDR3 sequences, with 20% to 30% as singletons. Regarding this clonotype: The antigen is not known.

The data also belong to a second study, concerning T cells of mothers and their children. That work contributes: Normalized overlap was always slightly, never significantly, higher in related than unrelated mother-child pairs.

The chain has TRBV9 and TRBJ2-5; D may be TRBD1 (6 bases). The sample taken for sequencing was blood. The TCR comes from a boy between 10 and 17 years old in good health. In DNA form, the CDR3 reads TGTGCCAGCAGCGTAGAAGCCAGGGGAGAGACCCAGTACTTC. This sequence encodes CASSVEARGETQYF.